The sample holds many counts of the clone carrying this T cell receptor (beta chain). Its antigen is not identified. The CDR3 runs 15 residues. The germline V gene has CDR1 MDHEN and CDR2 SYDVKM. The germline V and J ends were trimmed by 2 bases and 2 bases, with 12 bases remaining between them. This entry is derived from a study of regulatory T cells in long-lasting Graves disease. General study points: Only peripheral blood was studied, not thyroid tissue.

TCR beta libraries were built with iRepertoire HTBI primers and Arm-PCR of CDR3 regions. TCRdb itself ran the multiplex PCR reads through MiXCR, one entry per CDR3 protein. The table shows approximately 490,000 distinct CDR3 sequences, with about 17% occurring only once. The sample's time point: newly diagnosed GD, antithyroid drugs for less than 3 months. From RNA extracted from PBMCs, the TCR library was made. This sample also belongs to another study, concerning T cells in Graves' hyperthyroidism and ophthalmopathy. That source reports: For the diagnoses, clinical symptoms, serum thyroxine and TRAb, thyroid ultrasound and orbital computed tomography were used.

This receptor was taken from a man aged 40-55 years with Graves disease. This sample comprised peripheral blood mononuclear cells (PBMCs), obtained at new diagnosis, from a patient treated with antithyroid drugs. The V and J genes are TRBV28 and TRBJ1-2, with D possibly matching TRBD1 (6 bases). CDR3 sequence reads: CASSLQGRTNYGYTF. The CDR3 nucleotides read TGTGCCAGCAGTTTACAGGGGAGGACGAACTATGGCTACACCTTC.